What follows is one T cell receptor beta chain and its context. Trimming pared 0 bases from V and 8 bases from J, leaving 8 bases between. The CDR3 is 12 residues long. The germline CDR1 and CDR2 sequences are GTSNPN and SVGIG (reference sequence). This specimen comes from a study of cytomegalovirus exposure and HLA in healthy donors. The PCR made use of 60 Vbeta and 13 Jbeta primers. Some clones are missing from TCRdb's copy, which holds only in-frame ones; the method was immunoSEQ multiplex PCR. The sample contains 100,000 or so clones, 65% to 80% of which appear only once. The source of this sequence is a woman aged 40 to 49 in good health and CMV-seronegative. This chain links TRBV30 with TRBJ1-3; the D is unclear. Sequencing was done on a sample of PBMCs. The CDR3 spells CAWSVPADTIYF. The CDR3 DNA follows: TGTGCCTGGAGTGTACCGGCGGACACCATATATTTT. The complete variable domain, with remaining parts taken from reference TRBV30 and TRBJ1-3, reads SQTIHQWPATLVQPVGSPLSLECTVEGTSNPNLYWYRQAAGRGLQLLFYSVGIGQISSEVPQNLSASRPQDRQFILSSKKLLLSDSGFYLCAWSVPADTIYFGEGSWLTVV.